Listed below are T cell receptor beta chains from one sample, sequenced in a study of shared clonotypes between healthy human individuals. This table comes from immunoSEQ multiplex PCR, and its TCRdb copy is limited to in-frame clones, with some not included. The sample has millions of clones; 85% to 95% are singletons. Specimen: naive CD4+ T cells sorted from blood. Receptors were obtained from a young man in good health. Each CDR3 is given with its conserved first and last residue. D genes are given only for firm matches.

j_call,d_call,v_call,cdr3_aa
TRBJ1-1,-,TRBV5-1,CASSVTGVNTEAFF
TRBJ1-1,-,TRBV2,CASRTDRLNTEAFF
TRBJ1-2,-,TRBV4-3,CASSQDGNYGYTF
TRBJ2-7,-,TRBV5-1,CASSLNPQGSYEQYF
TRBJ2-4,TRBD2,TRBV28,CASSFNIAGGDSDIQYF
TRBJ2-3,TRBD2,TRBV5-4,CASSRGLGNTDTQYF
TRBJ1-3,TRBD1,TRBV6-1,CASRPQGLAGNTIYF
TRBJ2-3,-,TRBV10-1,CASSGQLTDTQYF
TRBJ2-5,-,TRBV15,CATSRDLGTQETQYF
TRBJ1-2,TRBD1,TRBV27,CASSFATGGYGYTF
TRBJ1-4,-,TRBV11-2,CASSLQVSPEKLFF
TRBJ1-4,TRBD1,TRBV5-6,CASSSGTGALVATNEKLFF
TRBJ2-7,-,TRBV19,CASGQYSYEQYF
TRBJ2-1,TRBD2,TRBV5-1,CASSPTGSGDYNEQFF
TRBJ2-5,-,TRBV29-1,CSGTGLSLETQYF
TRBJ1-5,-,TRBV2,CASSPLEGNQPQHF
TRBJ1-1,-,TRBV28,CASSLVRSLTEAFF
TRBJ1-1,TRBD1,TRBV7-9,CASSLGGGGVAEAFF
TRBJ1-6,TRBD1,TRBV5-6,CASSLRVTGQGRSPLHF
TRBJ1-5,-,TRBV2,CASRGPGGGNQPQHF
TRBJ2-7,-,TRBV19,CASSQAGSYEQYF
TRBJ2-2,TRBD2,TRBV27,CASSANSGGADTGELFF
TRBJ2-4,-,TRBV11-2,CASSLDLRGFGDIQYF
TRBJ1-3,-,TRBV5-1,CASSPGGAGNTIYF
TRBJ1-2,-,TRBV14,CASSQASYGYTF
TRBJ2-7,-,TRBV28,CASSPLSQLYSYEQYF
TRBJ2-7,-,TRBV13,CASSLEPGGRSEQYF
TRBJ2-7,-,TRBV28,CASSLDKSGYEQYF
TRBJ2-3,-,TRBV21-1,CASTPPGSKLTDTQYF
TRBJ2-2,-,TRBV5-1,CASSLERAVGELFF
TRBJ2-1,TRBD2,TRBV25-1,CASNPLGGGAGEEFF
TRBJ1-3,-,TRBV5-1,CASSLAATGNTIYF
TRBJ1-2,TRBD1,TRBV5-1,CASSLNDRGYGYTF
TRBJ1-5,-,TRBV30,CAWSVEGRQPQHF
TRBJ2-7,-,TRBV7-2,CASSFGEGGQDRF
TRBJ1-2,TRBD1,TRBV2,CASRGGQGSGYGYTF
TRBJ2-7,TRBD1,TRBV29-1,CSVGDRAAYEQYF
TRBJ1-1,-,TRBV9,CASSARPTGPEAFF
TRBJ2-3,-,TRBV30,CAWTPGILSTDTQYF
TRBJ2-7,-,TRBV6-5,CASSYSTREYEQYF
TRBJ2-1,-,TRBV6-6,CASSPGTSRRDEQFF
TRBJ2-5,TRBD1,TRBV5-1,CASSPSGTAQETQYF
TRBJ2-7,-,TRBV25-1,CASEEHLTYEQYF
TRBJ2-5,-,TRBV5-1,CASSLQRETQYF
TRBJ2-7,TRBD1,TRBV6-6,CASSRTGSSYEQYF
TRBJ2-7,TRBD2,TRBV7-6,CASSLRGGRDEQYF
TRBJ1-1,-,TRBV28,CASGTTVNTEAFF
TRBJ1-1,-,TRBV28,CASSFKRNTEAFF
TRBJ2-1,-,TRBV9,CASSAEDRFSYNEQFF
TRBJ1-2,-,TRBV10-3,CAISTVVSGYTF
TRBJ2-3,TRBD2,TRBV5-1,CASRIAGASTDTQYF
TRBJ2-5,TRBD1,TRBV27,CASTATGGETQYF